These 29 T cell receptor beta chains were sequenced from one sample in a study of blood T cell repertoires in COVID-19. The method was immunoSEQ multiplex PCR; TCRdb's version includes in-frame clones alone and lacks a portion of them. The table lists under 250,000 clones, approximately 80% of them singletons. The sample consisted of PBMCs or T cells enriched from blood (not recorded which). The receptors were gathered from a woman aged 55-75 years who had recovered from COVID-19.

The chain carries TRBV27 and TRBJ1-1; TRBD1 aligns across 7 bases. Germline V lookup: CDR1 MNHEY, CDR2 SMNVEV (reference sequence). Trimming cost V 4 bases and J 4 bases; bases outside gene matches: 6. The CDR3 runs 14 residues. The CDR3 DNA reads TGTGCCAGCAGTTACAGGGGCCGCGGCACTGAAGCTTTCTTT. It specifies CASSYRGRGTEAFF.

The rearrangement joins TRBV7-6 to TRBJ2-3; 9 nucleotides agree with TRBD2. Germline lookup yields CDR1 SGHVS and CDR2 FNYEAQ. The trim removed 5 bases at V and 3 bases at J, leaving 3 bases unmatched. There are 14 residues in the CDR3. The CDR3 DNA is TGTGCCAGCAGCCCCGCGGGGGGGACAGATACGCAGTATTTT. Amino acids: CASSPAGGTDTQYF.

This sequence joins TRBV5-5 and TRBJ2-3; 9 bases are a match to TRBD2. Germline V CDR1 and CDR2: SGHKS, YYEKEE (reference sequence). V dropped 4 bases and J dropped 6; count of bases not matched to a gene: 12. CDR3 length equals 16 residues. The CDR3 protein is CASSQASGGTGDTQYF. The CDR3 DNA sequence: TGTGCCAGCAGCCAGGCCAGCGGGGGGACGGGTGATACGCAGTATTTT.

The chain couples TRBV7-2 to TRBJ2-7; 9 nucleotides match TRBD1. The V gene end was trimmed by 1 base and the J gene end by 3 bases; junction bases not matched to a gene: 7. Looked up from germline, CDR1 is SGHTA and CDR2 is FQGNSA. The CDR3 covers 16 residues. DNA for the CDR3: TGTGCCAGCAGCTTAGATCCGGGACAGGGAATCTACGAGCAGTACTTC. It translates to CASSLDPGQGIYEQYF.

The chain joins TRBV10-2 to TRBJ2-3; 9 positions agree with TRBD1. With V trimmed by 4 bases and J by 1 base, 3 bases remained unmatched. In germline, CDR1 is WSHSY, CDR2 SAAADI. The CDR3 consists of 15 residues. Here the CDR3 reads CASSVWDRGTDTQYF. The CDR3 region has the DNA TGCGCCAGCAGTGTGTGGGACAGGGGCACAGATACGCAGTATTTT.

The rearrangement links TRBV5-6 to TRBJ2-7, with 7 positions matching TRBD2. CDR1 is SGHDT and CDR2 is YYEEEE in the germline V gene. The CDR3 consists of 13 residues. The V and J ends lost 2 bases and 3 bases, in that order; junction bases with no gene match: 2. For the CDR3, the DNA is TGTGCCAGCAGCTTCGGGACTAACTACGAGCAGTACTTC. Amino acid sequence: CASSFGTNYEQYF.

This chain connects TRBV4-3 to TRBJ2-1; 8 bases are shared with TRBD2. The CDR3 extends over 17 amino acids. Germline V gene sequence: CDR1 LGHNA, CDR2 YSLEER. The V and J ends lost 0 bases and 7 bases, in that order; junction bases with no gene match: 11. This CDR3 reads CASSQDIAGGLGNEQFF. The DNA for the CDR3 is TGCGCCAGCAGCCAAGATATTGCGGGGGGTCTCGGGAATGAGCAGTTCTTC.

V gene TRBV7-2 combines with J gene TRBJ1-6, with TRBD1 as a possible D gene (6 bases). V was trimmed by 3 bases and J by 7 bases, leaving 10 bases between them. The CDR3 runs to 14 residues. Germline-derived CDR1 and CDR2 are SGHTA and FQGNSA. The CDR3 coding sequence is TGTGCCAGCAGCTTTAGGCAGGGGAATTCACCCCTCCACTTT. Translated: CASSFRQGNSPLHF.

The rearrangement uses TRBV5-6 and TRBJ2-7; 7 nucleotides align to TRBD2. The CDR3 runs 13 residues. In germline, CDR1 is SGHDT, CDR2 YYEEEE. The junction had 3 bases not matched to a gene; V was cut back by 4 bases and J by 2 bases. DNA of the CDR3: TGTGCCAGCAGCAGGGACTACGCCTACGAGCAGTACTTC. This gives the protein CASSRDYAYEQYF.

The CDR3 DNA reads as TGTGCCAGCCGTCGGGAATCCCCCGGGGAGCTGTTTTTT. It encodes CASRRESPGELFF. The chain couples TRBV7-2 to TRBJ2-2, with a tentative D call TRBD2 (5 bases). Germline assignment: CDR1 SGHTA and CDR2 FQGNSA. The ends were cut back, 8 bases at V and 6 bases at J, with 13 bases in the middle. CDR3 length equals 13 residues.

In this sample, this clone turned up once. CDR3 protein: CASSLPSGGYEQYF. Written as DNA, the CDR3 is TGCGCCAGCAGCTTACCTAGCGGGGGGTACGAGCAGTACTTC. The chain carries TRBV5-1 and TRBJ2-7; 11 bases match TRBD2. Trimming removed 2 bases from V and 4 bases from J; junction bases left unmatched: 2. Looked up from germline, CDR1 is SGHRS and CDR2 is YFSETQ. The CDR3 extends over 14 amino acids.

The CDR3 loop is CASSPLAGGPPEQFF. CDR3 bases: TGTGCCAGCAGCCCCCTAGCGGGGGGGCCCCCTGAGCAGTTCTTC. This sequence joins TRBV7-2 and TRBJ2-1; TRBD2 matches 12 bases. With 5 bases clipped from V and 9 bases from J, the junction kept 8 bases outside the gene matches. CDR3 length: 15 residues. CDR1 and CDR2 (germline): SGHTA, FQGNSA.

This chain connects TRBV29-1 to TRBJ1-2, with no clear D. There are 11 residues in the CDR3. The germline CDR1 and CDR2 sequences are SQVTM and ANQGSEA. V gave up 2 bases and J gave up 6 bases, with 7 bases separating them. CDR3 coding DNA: TGCAGCGTTGAAAGGCAGGATGGCTACACCTTC. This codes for CSVERQDGYTF.

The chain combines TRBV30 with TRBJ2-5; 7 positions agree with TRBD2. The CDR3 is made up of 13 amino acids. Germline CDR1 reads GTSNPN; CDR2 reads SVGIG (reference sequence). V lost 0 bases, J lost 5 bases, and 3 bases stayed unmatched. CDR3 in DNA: TGTGCCTGGAGTGTGGGAGGGGTCGAGACCCAGTACTTC. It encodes CAWSVGGVETQYF.

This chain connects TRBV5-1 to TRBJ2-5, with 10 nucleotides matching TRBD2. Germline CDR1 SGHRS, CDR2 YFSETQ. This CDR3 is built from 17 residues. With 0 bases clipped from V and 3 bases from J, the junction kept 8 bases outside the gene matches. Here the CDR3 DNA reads TGCGCCAGCAGCTTGGCCCTAAGCGGGAGGGCCGAAGAGACCCAGTACTTC. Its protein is CASSLALSGRAEETQYF.

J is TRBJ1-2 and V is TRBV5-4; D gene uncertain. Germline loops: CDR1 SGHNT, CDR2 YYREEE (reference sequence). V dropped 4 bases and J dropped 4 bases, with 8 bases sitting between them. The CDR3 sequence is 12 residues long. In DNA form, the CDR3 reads TGTGCCAGCAGCCTTAACAGCTATGGCTACACCTTC. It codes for CASSLNSYGYTF.

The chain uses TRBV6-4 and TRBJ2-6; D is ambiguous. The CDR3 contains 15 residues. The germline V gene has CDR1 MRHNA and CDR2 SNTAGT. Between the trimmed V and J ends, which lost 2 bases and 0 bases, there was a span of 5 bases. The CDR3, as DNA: TGTGCCAGCAGTGACCAGCGCTCTGGGGCCAACGTCCTGACTTTC. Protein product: CASSDQRSGANVLTF.

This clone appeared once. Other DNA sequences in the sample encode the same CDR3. This chain's CDR3 is CASSIQDRGTEAFF. The CDR3 coding sequence is TGTGCCAGTAGTATCCAAGACAGGGGTACTGAAGCTTTCTTT. J is TRBJ1-1 and V is TRBV19; 8 bases match TRBD1. J gave up 5 bases and V 3 bases, and 5 bases lay outside the gene matches. The length of the CDR3 is 14 residues. Germline CDR1 and CDR2: LNHDA and SQIVND (reference sequence).

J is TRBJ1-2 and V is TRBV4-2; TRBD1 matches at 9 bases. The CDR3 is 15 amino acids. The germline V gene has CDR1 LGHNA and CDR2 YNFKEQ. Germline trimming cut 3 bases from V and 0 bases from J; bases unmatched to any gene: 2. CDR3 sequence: CASSQGQGANYGYTF. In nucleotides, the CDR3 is TGTGCCAGCAGCCAGGGACAGGGTGCTAACTATGGCTACACCTTC.

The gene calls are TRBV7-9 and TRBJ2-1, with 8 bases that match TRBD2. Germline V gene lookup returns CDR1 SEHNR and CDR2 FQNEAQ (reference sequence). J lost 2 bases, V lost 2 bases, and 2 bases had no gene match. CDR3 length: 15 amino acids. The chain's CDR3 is CASSLSGGPYNEQFF. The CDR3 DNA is TGTGCCAGCAGCTTATCGGGAGGGCCCTACAATGAGCAGTTCTTC. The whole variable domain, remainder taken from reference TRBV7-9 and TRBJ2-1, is DTGVSQNPRHKITKRGQNVTFRCDPISEHNRLYWYRQTLGQGPEFLTYFQNEAQLEKSRLLSDRFSAERPKGSFSTLEIQRTEQGDSAMYLCASSLSGGPYNEQFFGPGTRLTVL.

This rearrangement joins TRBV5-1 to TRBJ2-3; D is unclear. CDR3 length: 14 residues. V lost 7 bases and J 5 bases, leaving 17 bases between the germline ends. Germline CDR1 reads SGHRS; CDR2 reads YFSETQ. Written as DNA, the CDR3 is TGCGCCAGCGCTTCCCAACCCTCGGGAGATACGCAGTATTTT. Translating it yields CASASQPSGDTQYF. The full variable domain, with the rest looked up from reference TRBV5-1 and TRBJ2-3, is KAGVTQTPRYLIKTRGQQVTLSCSPISGHRSVSWYQQTPGQGLQFLFEYFSETQRNKGNFPGRFSGRQFSNSRSEMNVSTLELGDSALYLCASASQPSGDTQYFGPGTRLTVL.

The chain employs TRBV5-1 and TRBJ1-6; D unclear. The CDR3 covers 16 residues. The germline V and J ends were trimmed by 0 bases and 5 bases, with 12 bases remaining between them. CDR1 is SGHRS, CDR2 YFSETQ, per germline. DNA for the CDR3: TGCGCCAGCAGCTTGGGGGCAGGAGGGAATAATTCACCCCTCCACTTT. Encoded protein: CASSLGAGGNNSPLHF.

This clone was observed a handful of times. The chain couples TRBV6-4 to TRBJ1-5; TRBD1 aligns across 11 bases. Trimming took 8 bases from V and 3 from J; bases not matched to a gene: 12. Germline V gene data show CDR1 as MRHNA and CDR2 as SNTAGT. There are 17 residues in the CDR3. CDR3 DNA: TGTGCCAGCCCCTGGATCGTGGGACAGGGGGACAATCAGCCCCAGCATTTT. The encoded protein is CASPWIVGQGDNQPQHF.

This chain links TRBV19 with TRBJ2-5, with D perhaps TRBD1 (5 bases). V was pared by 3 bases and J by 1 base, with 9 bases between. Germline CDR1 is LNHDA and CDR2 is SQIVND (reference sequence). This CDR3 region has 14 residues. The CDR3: CASSISRAQETQYF. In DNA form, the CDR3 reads TGTGCCAGTAGTATCAGCAGGGCCCAAGAGACCCAGTACTTC.

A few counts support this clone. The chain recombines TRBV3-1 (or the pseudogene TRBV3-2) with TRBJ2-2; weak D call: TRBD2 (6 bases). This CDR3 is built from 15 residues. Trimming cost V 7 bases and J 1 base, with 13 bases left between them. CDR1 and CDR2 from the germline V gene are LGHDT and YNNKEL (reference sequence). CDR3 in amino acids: CASTLMGLNTGELFF. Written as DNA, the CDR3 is TGTGCCAGCACCCTAATGGGACTGAACACCGGGGAGCTGTTTTTT.

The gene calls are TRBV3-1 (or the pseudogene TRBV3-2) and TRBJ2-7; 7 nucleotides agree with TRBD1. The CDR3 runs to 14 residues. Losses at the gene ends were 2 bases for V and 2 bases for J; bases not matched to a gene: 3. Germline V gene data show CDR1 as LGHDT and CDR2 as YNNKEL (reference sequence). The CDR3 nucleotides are TGTGCCAGCAGCCAACACGACAGGGCCTACGAGCAGTACTTC. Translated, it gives CASSQHDRAYEQYF.

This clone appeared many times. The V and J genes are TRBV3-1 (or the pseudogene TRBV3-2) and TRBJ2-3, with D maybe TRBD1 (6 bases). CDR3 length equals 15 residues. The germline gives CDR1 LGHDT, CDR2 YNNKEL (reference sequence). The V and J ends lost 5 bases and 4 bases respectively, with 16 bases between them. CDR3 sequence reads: CASSGVGAGSDTQYF. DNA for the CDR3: TGTGCCAGCAGCGGCGTGGGGGCCGGTTCAGATACGCAGTATTTT.

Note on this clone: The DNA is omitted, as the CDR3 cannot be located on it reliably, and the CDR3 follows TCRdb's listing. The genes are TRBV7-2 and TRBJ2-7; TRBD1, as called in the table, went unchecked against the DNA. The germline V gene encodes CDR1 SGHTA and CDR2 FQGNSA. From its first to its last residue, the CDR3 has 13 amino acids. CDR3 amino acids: CASSLAVGQGAAF.

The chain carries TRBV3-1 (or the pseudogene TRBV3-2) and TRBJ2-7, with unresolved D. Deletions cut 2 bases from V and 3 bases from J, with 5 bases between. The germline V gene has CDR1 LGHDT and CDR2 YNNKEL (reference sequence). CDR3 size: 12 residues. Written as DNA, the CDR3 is TGTGCCAGCAGCCAATTATACTACGAGCAGTACTTC. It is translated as CASSQLYYEQYF.